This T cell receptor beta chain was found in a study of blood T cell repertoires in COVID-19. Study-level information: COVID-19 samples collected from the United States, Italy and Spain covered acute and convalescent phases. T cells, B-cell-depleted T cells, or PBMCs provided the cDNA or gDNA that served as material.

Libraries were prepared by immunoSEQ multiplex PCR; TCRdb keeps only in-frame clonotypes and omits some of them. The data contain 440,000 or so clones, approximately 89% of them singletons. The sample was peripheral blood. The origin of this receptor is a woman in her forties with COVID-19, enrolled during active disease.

The CDR3 here is CASSSTNSGSGYEQYF. The CDR3 region has the DNA TGTGCCAGCAGCAGTACAAATAGCGGGAGCGGTTACGAGCAGTACTTC. The chain uses TRBV28 and TRBJ2-7; 9 nucleotides match TRBD2. Germline CDR1 reads MDHEN; CDR2 reads SYDVKM. The CDR3 sequence is 16 residues long. V dropped 6 bases and J dropped 4; count of bases not matched to a gene: 13.